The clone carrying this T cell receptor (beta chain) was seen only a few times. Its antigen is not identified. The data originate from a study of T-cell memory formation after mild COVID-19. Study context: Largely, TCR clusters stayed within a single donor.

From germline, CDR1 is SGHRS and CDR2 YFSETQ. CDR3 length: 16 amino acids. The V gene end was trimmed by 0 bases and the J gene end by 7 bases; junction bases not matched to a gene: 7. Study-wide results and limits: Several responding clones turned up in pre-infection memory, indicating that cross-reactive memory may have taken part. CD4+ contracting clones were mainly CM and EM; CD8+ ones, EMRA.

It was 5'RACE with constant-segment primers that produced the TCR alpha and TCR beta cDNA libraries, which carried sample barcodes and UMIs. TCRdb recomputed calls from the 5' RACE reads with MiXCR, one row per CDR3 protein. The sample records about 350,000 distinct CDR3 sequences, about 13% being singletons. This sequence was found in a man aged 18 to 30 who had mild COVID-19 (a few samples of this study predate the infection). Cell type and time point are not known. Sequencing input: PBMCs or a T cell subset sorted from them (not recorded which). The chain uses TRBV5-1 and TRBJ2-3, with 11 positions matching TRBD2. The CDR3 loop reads CASSLDVAGGLNTQYF. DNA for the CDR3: TGCGCCAGCAGCTTGGACGTAGCGGGGGGGCTCAATACGCAGTATTTT.